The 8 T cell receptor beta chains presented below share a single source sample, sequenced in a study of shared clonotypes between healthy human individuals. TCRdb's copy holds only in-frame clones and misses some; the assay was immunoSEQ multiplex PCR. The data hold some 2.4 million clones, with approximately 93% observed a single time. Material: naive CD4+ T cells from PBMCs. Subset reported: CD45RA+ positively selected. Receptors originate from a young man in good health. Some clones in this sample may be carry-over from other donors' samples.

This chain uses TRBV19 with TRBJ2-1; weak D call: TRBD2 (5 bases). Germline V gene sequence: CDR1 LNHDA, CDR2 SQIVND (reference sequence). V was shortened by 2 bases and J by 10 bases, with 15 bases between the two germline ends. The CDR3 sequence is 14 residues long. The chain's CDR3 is CASSIPGLTTEQFF. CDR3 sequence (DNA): TGTGCCAGTAGTATACCCGGACTGACAACCGAGCAGTTCTTC.

The CDR3 coding sequence is TGTGCCCCCCTGGGCAGGGGGTCTGAGACCCAGTACTTC. This gives the protein CAPLGRGSETQYF. The chain links TRBV2 to TRBJ2-5; 7 positions agree with TRBD1. The trim removed 11 bases at V and 5 bases at J, leaving 11 bases unmatched. Germline CDR1 reads SNHLY; CDR2 reads FYNNEI. This CDR3 spans 13 amino acids.

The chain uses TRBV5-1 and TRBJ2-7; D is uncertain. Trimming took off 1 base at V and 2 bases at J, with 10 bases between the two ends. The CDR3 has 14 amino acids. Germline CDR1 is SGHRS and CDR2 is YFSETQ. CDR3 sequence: CASSLLGTTYEQYF. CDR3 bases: TGCGCCAGCAGCTTGTTGGGCACCACCTACGAGCAGTACTTC.

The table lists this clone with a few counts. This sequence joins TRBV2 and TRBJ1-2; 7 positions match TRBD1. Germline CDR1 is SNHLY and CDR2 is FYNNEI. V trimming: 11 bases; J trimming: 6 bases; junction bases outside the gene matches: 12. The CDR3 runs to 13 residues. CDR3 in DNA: TGTGCCGGTCGGAAACAGGGGAGAGATGGCTACACCTTC. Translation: CAGRKQGRDGYTF. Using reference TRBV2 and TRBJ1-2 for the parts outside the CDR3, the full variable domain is EPEVTQTPSHQVTQMGQEVILRCVPISNHLYFYWYRQILGQKVEFLVSFYNNEISEKSEIFDDQFSVERPDGSNFTLKIRSTKLEDSAMYFCAGRKQGRDGYTFGSGTRLTVV.

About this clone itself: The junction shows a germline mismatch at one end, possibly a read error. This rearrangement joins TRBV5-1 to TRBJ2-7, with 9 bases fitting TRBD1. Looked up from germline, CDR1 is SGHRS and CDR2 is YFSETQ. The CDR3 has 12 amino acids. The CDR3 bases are TGCGCCAGCAGCTTGGGCGGGACAGGGCCGTTCTTC. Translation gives CASSLGGTGPFF.

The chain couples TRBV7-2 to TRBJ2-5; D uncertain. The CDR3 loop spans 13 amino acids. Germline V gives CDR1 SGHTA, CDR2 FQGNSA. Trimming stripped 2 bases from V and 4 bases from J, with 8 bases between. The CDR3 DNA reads TGTGCCAGCAGCTTACTATGGAGAGAGACCCAGTACTTC. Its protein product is CASSLLWRETQYF.

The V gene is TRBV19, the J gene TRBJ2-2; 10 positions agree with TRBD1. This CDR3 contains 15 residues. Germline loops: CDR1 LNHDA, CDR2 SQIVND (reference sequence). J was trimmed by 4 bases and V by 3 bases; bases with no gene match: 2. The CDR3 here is CASSIGTGATGELFF. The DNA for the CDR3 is TGTGCCAGTAGTATCGGGACAGGGGCCACCGGGGAGCTGTTTTTT.

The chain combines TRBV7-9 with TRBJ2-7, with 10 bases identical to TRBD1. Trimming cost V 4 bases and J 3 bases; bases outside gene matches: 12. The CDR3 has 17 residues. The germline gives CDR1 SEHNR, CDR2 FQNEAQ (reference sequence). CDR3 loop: CASSSLLRGTGVYEQYF. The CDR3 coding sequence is TGTGCCAGCAGCTCTCTTTTGAGGGGGACAGGGGTCTACGAGCAGTACTTC.